The source of this T cell receptor (beta chain) is a study of CD8 T cells in Susac syndrome. An input of roughly 0.5 to 1 ug of RNA was subjected to reverse transcription using random hexamers. Using its own MiXCR run on the immunoSEQ multiplex PCR reads, TCRdb lists one record per CDR3 protein. The sample consists of roughly 100,000 distinct CDR3 sequences, around 94% of them appearing once. The CDR3 sequence is 14 residues long. Between the trimmed V and J ends, which lost 4 bases and 0 bases, there was a span of 7 bases. In germline, CDR1 is WSHSY, CDR2 SAAADI. What was sequenced was CD8+ T cells from PBMCs. This chain links TRBV10-2 with TRBJ1-5; weak D call: TRBD1 (5 bases). The clonotype comes from a human donor with Susac syndrome. The CDR3 DNA reads TGCGCCAGCAGTGCGGGGCATAGCAATCAGCCCCAGCATTTT. Translated, it gives CASSAGHSNQPQHF.